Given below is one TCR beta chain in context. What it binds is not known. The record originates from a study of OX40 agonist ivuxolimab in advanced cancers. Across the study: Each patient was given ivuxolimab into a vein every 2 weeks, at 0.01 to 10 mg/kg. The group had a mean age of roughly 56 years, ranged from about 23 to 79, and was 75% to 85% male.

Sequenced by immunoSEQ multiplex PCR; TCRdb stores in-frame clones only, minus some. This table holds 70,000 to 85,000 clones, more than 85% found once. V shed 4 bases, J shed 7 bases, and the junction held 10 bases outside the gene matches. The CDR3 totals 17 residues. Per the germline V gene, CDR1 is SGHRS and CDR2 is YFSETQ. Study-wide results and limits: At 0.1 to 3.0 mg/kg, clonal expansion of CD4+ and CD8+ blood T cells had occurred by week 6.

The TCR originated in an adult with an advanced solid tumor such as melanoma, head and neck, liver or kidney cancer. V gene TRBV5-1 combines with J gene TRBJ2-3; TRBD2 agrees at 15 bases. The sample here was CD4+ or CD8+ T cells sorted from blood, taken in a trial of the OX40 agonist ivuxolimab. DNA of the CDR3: TGCGCCAGCAGCCCCGGACTAGCGGGAGGGCCCAAAAATACGCAGTATTTT. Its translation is CASSPGLAGGPKNTQYF. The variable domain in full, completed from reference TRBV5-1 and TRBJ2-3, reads KAGVTQTPRYLIKTRGQQVTLSCSPISGHRSVSWYQQTPGQGLQFLFEYFSETQRNKGNFPGRFSGRQFSNSRSEMNVSTLELGDSALYLCASSPGLAGGPKNTQYFGPGTRLTVL.